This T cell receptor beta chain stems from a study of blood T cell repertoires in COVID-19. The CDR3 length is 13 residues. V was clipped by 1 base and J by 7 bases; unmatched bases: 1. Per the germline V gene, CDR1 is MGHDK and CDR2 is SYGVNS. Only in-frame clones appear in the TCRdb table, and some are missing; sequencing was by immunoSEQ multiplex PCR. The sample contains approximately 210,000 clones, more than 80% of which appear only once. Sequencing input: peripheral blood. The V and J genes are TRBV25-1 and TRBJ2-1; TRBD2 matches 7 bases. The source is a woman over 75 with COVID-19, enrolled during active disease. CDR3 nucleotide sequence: TGTGCCAGCAGTGAATCGGGGGGTAATGAGCAGTTCTTC. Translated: CASSESGGNEQFF.